This T cell receptor beta chain comes out of a study of blood T cell repertoires in COVID-19 (dated by TCRdb to 2020 to 2022). In terms of the full investigation: Samples covering the acute and convalescent phases of COVID-19 were provided by collaborators in the United States, Italy and Spain. The prospective study material was composed of cDNA or gDNA derived from T cells, B-cell-depleted T cells, or PBMCs. Deeply sampled blood TCRbeta repertoires from subjects exposed to, actively infected with, or recovered from COVID-19 were included in the dataset. The repertoires were made available in a free public database intended to serve as a resource for research on the immune response to SARS-CoV-2. The samples were drawn from two sources: the first 160 participants of the ongoing ImmuneRACE study, and 1,254 subjects contributed by 6 global collaborators. The sample metadata nearly always contained a de-identified subject ID, COVID-19 status, age in years and sex. Where available, HLA class I and class II types were taken from metadata supplied by the sample provider and were not determined by assay-based typing.

TCRbeta CDR3 regions were amplified from genomic DNA by means of the immunoSEQ Assay, a bias-controlled multiplex PCR. Turning to the authors' computational methods: Nucleated cell counts per sample were estimated from amplification of reference gene primers within the assay. Sequence reads were collapsed and filtered to measure the absolute abundance of every unique TCRbeta CDR3 rearrangement. For each sample, productive Simpson clonality was calculated as the square root of Simpson's diversity index over productive rearrangements. Drawn from immuneACCESS, this table holds only the in-frame rearrangements with V and J called that TCRdb kept. Clones are partly lost; checked studies trace under half to an unresolved V gene and leave the rest unexplained. V and J calls and clone size are copied from that table; D and trimming were computed from the DNA. The sample data list about 180,000 clones, and around 86% of these were observed just once. The ten largest clones represent over 7.5% of the sample.

As concerns this clone: Its antigen has not been determined. Germline and junction disagree at one end, which may indicate a read error.

Here is what the overall study found, with its caveats: Clinical and demographic metadata were provided uncurated, with the amount varying by source and participant.

Each collaborating institution followed its own protocols to collect whole blood in K2EDTA tubes. For TCRbeta analysis, collaborator samples were shipped as frozen whole blood, as isolated PBMCs, or as DNA extracted from either sample type. The CDR3 measures 16 amino acids from cysteine to phenylalanine. Only the CDR3 part of the read is kept: 48 bases, read in frame from the first base. Looking up the germline V gene (reference sequence) yields CDR1 LNHDA and CDR2 SQIVND. The TCR was taken from a man aged 50-60 years with active or convalescent COVID-19. The chain was built from TRBV19 and TRBJ2-2; 8 of the junction bases match TRBD1. Specimen: peripheral blood. The CDR3 protein: CASSRQGAQWTGELFF. In nucleotides, the sequence is TGTGCCAGTAGTAGGCAGGGGGCGCAATGGACCGGGGAACTGTTTTTT.